The source of this T cell receptor beta chain is a study of blood T cell repertoires in COVID-19. Germline V gene data show CDR1 as LGHDT and CDR2 as YNNKEL (reference sequence). The CDR3 sequence is 14 residues long. V gave up 3 bases and J gave up 8 bases; unmatched junction bases: 6. This clone showed up just a few times. The data were produced by immunoSEQ multiplex PCR, yet TCRdb's version contains in-frame clones alone and is incomplete. The profile covers about 240,000 clones, with around four fifths appearing a single time and roughly 12% taken by the ten largest. The genes are TRBV3-1 (or the pseudogene TRBV3-2) and TRBJ1-4, with 7 positions matching TRBD1. Sample: peripheral blood. The sequence was obtained from an older woman with active or convalescent COVID-19. The CDR3 DNA is TGTGCCAGCAGCCACCCGGGACAGTTGGAAAAACTGTTTTTT. Translation gives CASSHPGQLEKLFF.